This TCR beta chain was identified during a study of regulatory T cells in long-lasting Graves disease. Overall study results and limits: TRBV28, TRBJ1-2 and TRBJ2-5 were segments that persistent disease favored.

Time point specified: persistent/refractory GD, antithyroid drugs over 5 years with positive TRAb. PBMC RNA served as the TCR library source. The CDR3 totals 17 residues. Deletions cut 4 bases from V and 0 bases from J, with 14 bases between. The germline gives CDR1 SGHRS, CDR2 YFSETQ. At least ten counts were recorded for this clonotype. What it binds is unknown. iRepertoire HTBI primers and Arm-PCR of CDR3 regions built TCR beta libraries. TCRdb re-analysed the multiplex PCR reads in MiXCR, keeping a single row per CDR3 protein. The sample has approximately 350,000 distinct CDR3 sequences, more than 20% seen once.

The clonotype comes from a woman aged 40 to 50 with Graves disease. Material: peripheral blood mononuclear cells (PBMCs), obtained when the disease was refractory, from a patient treated with antithyroid drugs. The chain employs TRBV5-1 and TRBJ1-6; no definite D call. The CDR3 DNA sequence: TGCGCCAGCAGCGGCCCGGAAGAGGGCTCCTATAATTCACCCCTCCACTTT. Translated, it gives CASSGPEEGSYNSPLHF.